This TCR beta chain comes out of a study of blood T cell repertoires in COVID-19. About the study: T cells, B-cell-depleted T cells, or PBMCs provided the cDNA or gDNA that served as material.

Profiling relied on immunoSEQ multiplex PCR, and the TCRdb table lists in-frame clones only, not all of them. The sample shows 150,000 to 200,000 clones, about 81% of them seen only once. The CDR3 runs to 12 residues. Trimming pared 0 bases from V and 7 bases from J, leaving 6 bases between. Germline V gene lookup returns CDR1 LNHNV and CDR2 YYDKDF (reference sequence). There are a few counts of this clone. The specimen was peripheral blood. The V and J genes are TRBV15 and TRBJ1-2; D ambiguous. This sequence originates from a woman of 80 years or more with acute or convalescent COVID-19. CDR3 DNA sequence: TGTGCCACCAGCAGAGACCGTTTTGGCTACACCTTC. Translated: CATSRDRFGYTF.